The 28 T cell receptor beta chains listed next were all sequenced from one sample in a study of cytomegalovirus exposure and HLA in healthy donors. PCR amplification relied on 60 Vbeta primers (plus 13 Jbeta primers). Method: immunoSEQ multiplex PCR; TCRdb's copy keeps in-frame clones and lacks some. The sample yields hundreds of thousands of clones, about 80% seen once. The sequencing input was PBMCs. These TCRs come from a woman aged 60-75 years in good health and CMV-seropositive.

This chain joins TRBV5-1 and TRBJ1-2; D gene unclear. From germline, CDR1 is SGHRS and CDR2 YFSETQ. CDR3 length: 11 residues. With 4 bases removed from V and 5 bases from J, the gap between germline ends came to 6 bases. The CDR3 loop reads CASSMTYGYTF. The DNA for the CDR3 is TGCGCCAGCAGCATGACTTATGGCTACACCTTC.

The chain is built from TRBV28 and TRBJ2-7; D gene ambiguous. The CDR3 contains 13 residues. Deletions cut 4 bases from V and 3 bases from J, with 10 bases between. Germline V CDR1 and CDR2: MDHEN, SYDVKM. This chain's CDR3 is CASSWVSSYEQYF. The CDR3 DNA is TGTGCCAGCAGTTGGGTTAGCAGCTACGAGCAGTACTTC.

The chain couples TRBV11-2 to TRBJ2-3; D unresolved. Trimming pared 4 bases from V and 7 bases from J, leaving 12 bases between. The length of the CDR3 is 13 residues. Germline CDR1 is SGHAT and CDR2 is FQNNGV. The CDR3 protein is CASSSTRLYTQYF. The DNA of the CDR3 is TGTGCCAGCAGCTCCACCCGGTTATATACGCAGTATTTT.

This chain links TRBV15 with TRBJ2-7; TRBD1 is a possible D gene (5 bases). Per germline, CDR1 LNHNV and CDR2 YYDKDF (reference sequence). This CDR3 contains 16 residues. The germline V and J ends were trimmed by 1 base and 4 bases, with 17 bases remaining between them. CDR3 residues: CATSRGGAAYGYEQYF. The CDR3 coding sequence is TGTGCCACCAGCAGAGGTGGGGCCGCGTACGGGTACGAGCAGTACTTC.

V and J are TRBV7-9 and TRBJ2-4; tentative D call: TRBD1 (6 bases). The CDR3 covers 15 residues. Germline V lookup: CDR1 SEHNR, CDR2 FQNEAQ (reference sequence). V was shortened by 4 bases and J by 2 bases, with 12 bases between the two germline ends. The CDR3 here is CASSSYQGSKNIQYF. The CDR3 coding sequence is TGTGCCAGCAGCTCTTACCAGGGGTCCAAAAACATTCAGTACTTC. The full variable domain, completed using reference TRBV7-9 and TRBJ2-4, is DTGVSQNPRHKITKRGQNVTFRCDPISEHNRLYWYRQTLGQGPEFLTYFQNEAQLEKSRLLSDRFSAERPKGSFSTLEIQRTEQGDSAMYLCASSSYQGSKNIQYFGAGTRLSVL.

The gene calls are TRBV6-5 and TRBJ1-6, with D unclear. Germline V gene lookup returns CDR1 MNHEY and CDR2 SVGAGI. V gave up 0 bases and J gave up 3 bases, with 9 bases separating them. This CDR3 comprises 16 residues. For the CDR3, the DNA is TGTGCCAGCAGTTACTCGATGTCGGTCTATAATTCACCCCTCCACTTT. Translated: CASSYSMSVYNSPLHF.

The chain links TRBV7-3 to TRBJ2-1; TRBD2 matches at 10 bases. CDR3 length: 15 residues. With V trimmed by 4 bases and J by 3 bases, 3 bases remained unmatched. Germline CDR1 SGHTA, CDR2 FQGTGA. CDR3 nucleotides: TGTGCCAGCAGCTCGCTAGCGGGGGACTACAATGAGCAGTTCTTC. This translates into CASSSLAGDYNEQFF.

The rearrangement links TRBV5-1 to TRBJ2-1, with 11 bases identical to TRBD1. The CDR3 has 17 amino acids. V dropped 0 bases and J dropped 7; count of bases not matched to a gene: 9. Germline CDR1 is SGHRS and CDR2 is YFSETQ. In DNA form, the CDR3 reads TGCGCCAGCAGCTTGGCCCCCTGGGACAGGGGGGTGAATGAGCAGTTCTTC. Its translation is CASSLAPWDRGVNEQFF.

This chain links TRBV6-5 with TRBJ2-1; no clear D gene. Germline lookup yields CDR1 MNHEY and CDR2 SVGAGI. The V end lost 11 bases, the J end lost 3 bases, and 8 bases lay between the germline ends. The CDR3 sequence is 11 residues long. CDR3 amino acids: CAGGVYNEQFF. Written as DNA, the CDR3 is TGTGCCGGTGGAGTCTACAATGAGCAGTTCTTC.

This clone was counted only a few times. The chain employs TRBV11-3 and TRBJ2-2, with D possibly TRBD1 on 7 matching bases. The CDR3 extends over 17 amino acids. Trimming took 5 bases from V and 4 from J, leaving 20 bases between them. CDR1 and CDR2 from the germline V gene are SGHNT and YENEEA. CDR3 in amino acids: CASSLVGQGGLTGELFF. CDR3 coding DNA: TGTGCCAGCAGCCTAGTTGGGCAGGGGGGACTCACCGGGGAGCTGTTTTTT.

The CDR3 protein is CASSPQASGETQYF. The CDR3 region has the DNA TGTGCCAGCAGTCCGCAGGCTAGCGGTGAGACCCAGTACTTC. The chain carries TRBV7-2 and TRBJ2-5; TRBD2 agrees at 7 bases. The CDR3 consists of 14 residues. Losses at the gene ends were 6 bases for V and 5 bases for J; bases not matched to a gene: 9. CDR1 and CDR2 from the germline V gene are SGHTA and FQGNSA.

The chain links TRBV5-1 to TRBJ2-5; the D gene is possibly TRBD2 (6 bases). Trimming shortened V by 7 bases and J by 2 bases, and 12 bases separated the two germline ends. CDR3 length equals 13 residues. Germline-derived CDR1 and CDR2 are SGHRS and YFSETQ. The CDR3 loop is CASGRDGQETQYF. The CDR3 coding sequence is TGCGCCAGCGGGCGGGACGGGCAAGAGACCCAGTACTTC.

About this clone: The identical CDR3 is also encoded by other nucleotide sequences in the sample. This chain uses TRBV7-9 with TRBJ2-3; a possible D gene is TRBD1 (7 bases). This CDR3 has 13 amino acids. V was shortened by 3 bases and J by 5 bases, with 9 bases between the two germline ends. Germline values: CDR1 SEHNR, CDR2 FQNEAQ (reference sequence). CDR3 sequence (DNA): TGTGCCAGCAGCTTCCAGGGGGGAGATACGCAGTATTTT. The encoded protein is CASSFQGGDTQYF.

As regards this clone: At one end, the junction sequence differs from germline, possibly due to a read error. The same CDR3 can be traced to other DNA sequences in this sample. This chain links TRBV27 with TRBJ1-2; the D gene is possibly TRBD1 (5 bases). Germline CDR1 reads MNHEY; CDR2 reads SMNVEV (reference sequence). The CDR3 loop spans 15 amino acids. For the CDR3, the DNA is TGTGCCAGCAGCCCTCAAGGAGTGCGGGGGGATGGCTATACCTTC. Its translation: CASSPQGVRGDGYTF.

This clone was counted a few times. The V call is TRBV6-5, the J call TRBJ1-2; possibly TRBD1 for D (5 bases). V lost 4 bases to trimming and J lost 2 bases, with 17 bases between them. Germline V gives CDR1 MNHEY, CDR2 SVGAGI. This CDR3 region has 16 residues. The CDR3 spells CASSSIPGGSNYGYTF. DNA for the CDR3: TGTGCCAGCAGTTCCATCCCCGGGGGGTCCAACTATGGCTACACCTTC.

CDR3 in DNA: TGTGCCAGCAGTAACAGCTTCTATAATTCACCCCTCCACTTT. Its protein is CASSNSFYNSPLHF. V usage is TRBV6-5 and J usage is TRBJ1-6, with no clear D. The germline V and J ends were trimmed by 5 bases and 3 bases, with 8 bases remaining between them. This CDR3 region has 14 residues. Germline V gene lookup returns CDR1 MNHEY and CDR2 SVGAGI.

Only one count was recorded for this clone. This chain links TRBV5-6 with TRBJ1-3; TRBD1 matches at 8 bases. This CDR3 comprises 15 residues. CDR1 is SGHDT, CDR2 YYEEEE, per germline. The trim removed 4 bases at V and 5 bases at J, leaving 8 bases unmatched. As DNA, the CDR3 is TGTGCCAGCAGCGCCCCCAGACAGGGGAGAAACACCATATATTTT. It translates to CASSAPRQGRNTIYF.

This clone showed up just once. The J gene is TRBJ1-2, the V gene TRBV7-8; D unclear. V lost 5 bases and J lost 0, with 13 bases in between. The CDR3 has 15 residues. Per the germline V gene, CDR1 is SGHVS and CDR2 is FQNEAQ. The CDR3 protein is CASSPSRATNYGYTF. DNA for the CDR3: TGTGCCAGCAGCCCTTCGCGGGCAACTAACTATGGCTACACCTTC.

This chain uses TRBV30 with TRBJ2-7; 9 bases line up with TRBD2. Germline V CDR1 and CDR2: GTSNPN, SVGIG (reference sequence). V trimming: 0 bases; J trimming: 6 bases; junction bases outside the gene matches: 6. The CDR3 is 14 residues long. The CDR3 DNA sequence: TGTGCCTGGAGTGTTAGCGGGAGTTATAGCGAGCAGTACTTC. Protein: CAWSVSGSYSEQYF.

The chain joins TRBV6-5 to TRBJ1-2; D unclear. The germline V and J ends were trimmed by 6 bases and 4 bases, with 9 bases remaining between them. The CDR3 covers 12 residues. The germline V gene has CDR1 MNHEY and CDR2 SVGAGI. CDR3 loop: CASREQFYGYTF. DNA of the CDR3: TGTGCCAGCAGAGAACAGTTCTATGGCTACACCTTC.

This chain joins TRBV7-2 and TRBJ1-5; TRBD1 is a possible D gene (6 bases). Germline assignment: CDR1 SGHTA and CDR2 FQGNSA. CDR3 length equals 13 residues. V lost 4 bases, J lost 4 bases, and 8 bases lay in between. The CDR3 is CASSWTENQPQHF. The CDR3 DNA is TGTGCCAGCAGCTGGACAGAGAATCAGCCCCAGCATTTT.

This clone was observed a few times. CDR3 region: CAIRYSQIYNEQFF. CDR3 bases: TGTGCCATCAGGTACTCCCAAATCTACAATGAGCAGTTCTTC. The chain recombines TRBV10-3 with TRBJ2-1; D is unclear. The CDR3 runs 14 residues. Germline assignment: CDR1 ENHRY and CDR2 SYGVKD. Trimming stripped 6 bases from V and 3 bases from J, with 12 bases between.

The rearrangement links TRBV6-1 to TRBJ1-2; D is unresolved. This CDR3 comprises 13 residues. Looked up from germline, CDR1 is MNHNS and CDR2 is SASEGT. Trimming cost V 2 bases and J 6 bases, with 10 bases left between them. CDR3 loop: CASSEPSQNGYTF. The CDR3 nucleotides read TGTGCCAGCAGTGAACCGTCACAAAATGGCTACACCTTC.

This clone showed up just a few times. The chain links TRBV11-2 to TRBJ2-5; possibly TRBD2 for D (5 bases). Germline CDR1 and CDR2: SGHAT and FQNNGV. CDR3 length: 17 residues. Trimming took 5 bases from V and 1 from J, leaving 20 bases between them. The CDR3 DNA sequence: TGTGCCAGCAGCCTCCCTTGGGCCCTCGCGGGCCAAGAGACCCAGTACTTC. It codes for CASSLPWALAGQETQYF.

The rearrangement joins TRBV19 to TRBJ2-1; weak D call: TRBD2 (5 bases). The CDR3 length is 13 residues. Trimming cost V 3 bases and J 10 bases, with 13 bases left between them. Germline loops: CDR1 LNHDA, CDR2 SQIVND (reference sequence). The CDR3 DNA reads as TGTGCCAGTAGTATTTTGAGGGCTGGGGAGCAGTTCTTC. Protein product: CASSILRAGEQFF.

This clone has just one count. This chain links TRBV11-2 with TRBJ1-2, with unresolved D. CDR3 length: 14 amino acids. Germline lookup yields CDR1 SGHAT and CDR2 FQNNGV. Trimming took off 1 base at V and 0 bases at J, with 6 bases between the two ends. The CDR3 region is CASSLVAANYGYTF. The CDR3 DNA follows: TGTGCCAGCAGCTTAGTGGCAGCTAACTATGGCTACACCTTC.

The gene calls are TRBV11-2 and TRBJ2-5; D remains ambiguous. V was cut by 1 base and J by 0 bases, with 6 bases left in between. CDR3 size: 14 residues. Germline CDR1 SGHAT, CDR2 FQNNGV. CDR3 protein: CASSLGHNQETQYF. CDR3 nucleotide sequence: TGTGCCAGCAGCTTAGGTCACAACCAAGAGACCCAGTACTTC.

The genes are TRBV16 and TRBJ2-3; D perhaps matches TRBD2 (7 bases). The CDR3 spans 14 residues. With 2 bases removed from V and 4 bases from J, the gap between germline ends came to 10 bases. The germline V gene has CDR1 KGHSY and CDR2 FQNENV. For the CDR3, the DNA is TGTGCCAGCAGCCAACGGGGGGCCCCAGATACGCAGTATTTT. Its protein product is CASSQRGAPDTQYF.